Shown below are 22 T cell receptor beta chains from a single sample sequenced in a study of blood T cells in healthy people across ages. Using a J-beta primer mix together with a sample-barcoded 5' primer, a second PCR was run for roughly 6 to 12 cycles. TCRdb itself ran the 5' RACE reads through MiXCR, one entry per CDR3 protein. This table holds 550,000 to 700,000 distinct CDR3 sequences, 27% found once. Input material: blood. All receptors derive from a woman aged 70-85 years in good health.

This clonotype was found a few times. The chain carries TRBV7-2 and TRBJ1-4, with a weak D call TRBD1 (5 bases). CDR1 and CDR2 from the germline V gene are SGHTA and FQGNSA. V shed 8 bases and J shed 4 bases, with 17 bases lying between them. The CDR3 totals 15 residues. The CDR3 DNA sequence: TGTGCCAGCCGTCGTCCGGGACGGATTAATGAAAAACTGTTTTTT. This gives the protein CASRRPGRINEKLFF.

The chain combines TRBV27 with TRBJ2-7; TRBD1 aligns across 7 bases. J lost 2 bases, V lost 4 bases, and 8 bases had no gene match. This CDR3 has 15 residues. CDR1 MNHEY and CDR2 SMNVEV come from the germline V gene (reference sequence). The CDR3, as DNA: TGTGCCAGCAGTTCTCCTCAGACAGGGACCTACGAGCAGTACTTC. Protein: CASSSPQTGTYEQYF.

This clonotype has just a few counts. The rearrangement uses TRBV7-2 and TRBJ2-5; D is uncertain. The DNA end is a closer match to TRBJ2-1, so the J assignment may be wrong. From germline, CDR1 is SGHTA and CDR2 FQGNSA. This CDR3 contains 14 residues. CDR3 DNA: TGTGCCAGCAGCTTAGGGGGTTTCGGGAATGAGCAGTTCTTC. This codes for CASSLGGFGNEQFF.

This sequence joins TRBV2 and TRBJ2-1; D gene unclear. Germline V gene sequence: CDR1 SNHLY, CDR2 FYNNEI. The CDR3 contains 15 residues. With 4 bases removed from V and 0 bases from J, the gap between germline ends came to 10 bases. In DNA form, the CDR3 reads TGTGCCAGCAGTGTAGGGCATAGCTCCTACAATGAGCAGTTCTTC. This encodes CASSVGHSSYNEQFF. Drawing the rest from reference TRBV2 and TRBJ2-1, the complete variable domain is EPEVTQTPSHQVTQMGQEVILRCVPISNHLYFYWYRQILGQKVEFLVSFYNNEISEKSEIFDDQFSVERPDGSNFTLKIRSTKLEDSAMYFCASSVGHSSYNEQFFGPGTRLTVL.

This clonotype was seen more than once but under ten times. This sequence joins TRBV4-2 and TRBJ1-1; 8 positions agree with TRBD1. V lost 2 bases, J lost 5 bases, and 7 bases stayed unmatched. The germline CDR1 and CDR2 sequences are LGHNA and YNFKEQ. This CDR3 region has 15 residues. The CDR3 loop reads CASSQPQGAYTEAFF. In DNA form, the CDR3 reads TGTGCCAGCAGCCAACCCCAGGGGGCTTATACTGAAGCTTTCTTT.

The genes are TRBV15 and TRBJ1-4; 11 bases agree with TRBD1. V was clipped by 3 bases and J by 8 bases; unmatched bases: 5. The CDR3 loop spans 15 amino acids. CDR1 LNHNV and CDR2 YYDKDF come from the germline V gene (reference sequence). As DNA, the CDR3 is TGTGCCACCAGCAGGATTGGGACAGGGGGAGAAAAACTGTTTTTT. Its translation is CATSRIGTGGEKLFF.

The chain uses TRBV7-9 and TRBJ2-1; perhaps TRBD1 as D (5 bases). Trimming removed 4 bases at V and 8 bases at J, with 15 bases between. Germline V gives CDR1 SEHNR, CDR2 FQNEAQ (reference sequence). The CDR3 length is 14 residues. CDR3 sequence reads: CASSSTEMGHEQFF. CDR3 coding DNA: TGTGCCAGCAGCTCGACAGAAATGGGGCATGAGCAGTTCTTC.

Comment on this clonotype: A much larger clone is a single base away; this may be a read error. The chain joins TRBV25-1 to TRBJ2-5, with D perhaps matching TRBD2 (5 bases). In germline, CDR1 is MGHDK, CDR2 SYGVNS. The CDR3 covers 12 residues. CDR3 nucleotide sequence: TGTGCCAGCAGCCTTAATAGGGAGACCCGGTACTTC. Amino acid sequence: CASSLNRETRYF.

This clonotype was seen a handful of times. CDR3 nucleotide sequence: TGCGCCAGCAGCCAAGTCCTTTCGACTAGCTTGGAGACCCAGTACTTC. Its translation: CASSQVLSTSLETQYF. This chain links TRBV4-3 with TRBJ2-5, with 7 nucleotides matching TRBD2. This CDR3 has 16 residues. Germline values: CDR1 LGHNA, CDR2 YSLEER. Trimming cost V 1 base and J 5 bases; bases outside gene matches: 10.

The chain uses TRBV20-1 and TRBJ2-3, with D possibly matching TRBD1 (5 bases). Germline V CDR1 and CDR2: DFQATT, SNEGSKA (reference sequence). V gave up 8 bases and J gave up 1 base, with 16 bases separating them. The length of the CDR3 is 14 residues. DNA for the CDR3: TGCAGTTTAGTCCAGGACACCCGCACAGATACGCAGTATTTT. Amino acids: CSLVQDTRTDTQYF.

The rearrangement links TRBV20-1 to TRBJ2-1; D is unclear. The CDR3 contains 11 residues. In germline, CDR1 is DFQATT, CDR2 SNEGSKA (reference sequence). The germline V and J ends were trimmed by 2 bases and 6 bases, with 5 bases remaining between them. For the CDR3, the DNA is TGCAGTGCTAGACCCACCAATGAGCAGTTCTTC. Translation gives CSARPTNEQFF.

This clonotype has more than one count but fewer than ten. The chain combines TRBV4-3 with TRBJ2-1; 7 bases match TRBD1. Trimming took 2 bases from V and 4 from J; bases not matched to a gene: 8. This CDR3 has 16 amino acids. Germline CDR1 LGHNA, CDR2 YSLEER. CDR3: CASSQQQGNSYNEQFF. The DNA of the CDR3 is TGCGCCAGCAGCCAACAACAGGGGAATAGTTACAATGAGCAGTTCTTC.

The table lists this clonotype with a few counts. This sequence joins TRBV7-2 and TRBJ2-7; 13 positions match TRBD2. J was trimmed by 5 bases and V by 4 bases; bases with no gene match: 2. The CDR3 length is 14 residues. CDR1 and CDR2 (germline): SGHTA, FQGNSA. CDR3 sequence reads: CASSWGLAGNEQYF. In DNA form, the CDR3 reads TGTGCCAGCAGCTGGGGACTAGCGGGGAACGAGCAGTACTTC.

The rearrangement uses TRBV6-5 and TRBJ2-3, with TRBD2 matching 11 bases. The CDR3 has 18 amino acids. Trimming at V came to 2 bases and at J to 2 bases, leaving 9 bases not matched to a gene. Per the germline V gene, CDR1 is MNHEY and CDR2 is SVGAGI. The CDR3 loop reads CASSYEASGRMPTDTQYF. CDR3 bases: TGTGCCAGCAGTTACGAGGCTAGCGGGAGGATGCCCACAGATACGCAGTATTTT.

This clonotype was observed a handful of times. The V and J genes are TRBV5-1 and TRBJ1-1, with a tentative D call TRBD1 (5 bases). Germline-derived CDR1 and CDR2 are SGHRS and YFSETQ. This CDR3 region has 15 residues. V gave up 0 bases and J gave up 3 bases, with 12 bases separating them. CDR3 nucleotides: TGCGCCAGCAGCTTGGTTCCGGGGCAGGACACTGAAGCTTTCTTT. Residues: CASSLVPGQDTEAFF.

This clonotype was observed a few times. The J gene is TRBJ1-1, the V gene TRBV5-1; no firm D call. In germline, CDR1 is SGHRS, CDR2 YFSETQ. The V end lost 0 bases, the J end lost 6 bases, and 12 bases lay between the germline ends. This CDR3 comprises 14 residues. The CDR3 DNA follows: TGCGCCAGCAGCTTGGATGTGAATGAACCTGAAGCTTTCTTT. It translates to CASSLDVNEPEAFF.

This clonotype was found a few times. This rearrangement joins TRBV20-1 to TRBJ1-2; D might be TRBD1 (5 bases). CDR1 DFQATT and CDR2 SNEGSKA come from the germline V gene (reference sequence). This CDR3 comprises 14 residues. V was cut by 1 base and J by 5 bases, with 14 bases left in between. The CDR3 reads CSARGGDSEYGYTF. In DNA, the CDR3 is TGCAGTGCTAGAGGCGGCGACAGCGAATATGGCTACACCTTC.

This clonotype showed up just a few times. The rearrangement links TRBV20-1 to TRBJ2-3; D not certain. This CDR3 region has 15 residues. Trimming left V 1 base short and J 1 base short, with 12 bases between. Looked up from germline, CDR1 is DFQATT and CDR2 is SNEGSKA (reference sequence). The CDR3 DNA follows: TGCAGTGCTAGAGTCCCGACCCCAGGCACAGATACGCAGTATTTT. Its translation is CSARVPTPGTDTQYF.

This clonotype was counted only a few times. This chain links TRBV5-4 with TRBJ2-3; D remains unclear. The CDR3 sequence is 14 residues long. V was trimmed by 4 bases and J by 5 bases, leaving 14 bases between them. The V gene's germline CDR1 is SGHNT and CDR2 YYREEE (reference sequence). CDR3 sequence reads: CASSLVSSKDTQYF. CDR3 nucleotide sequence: TGTGCCAGCAGCCTCGTGTCTTCTAAAGATACGCAGTATTTT.

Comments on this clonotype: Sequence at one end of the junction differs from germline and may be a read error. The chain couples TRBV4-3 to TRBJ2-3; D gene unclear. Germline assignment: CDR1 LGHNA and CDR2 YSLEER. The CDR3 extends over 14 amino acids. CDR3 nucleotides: TGCGCCAGCAGCCAAGTCGGGTTCACAGATACACAGTATTTT. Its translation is CASSQVGFTDTQYF.

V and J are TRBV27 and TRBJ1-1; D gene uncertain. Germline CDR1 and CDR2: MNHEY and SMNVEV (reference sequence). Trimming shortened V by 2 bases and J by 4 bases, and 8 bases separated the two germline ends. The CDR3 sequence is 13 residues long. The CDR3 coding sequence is TGTGCCAGCAGTTTAGGGTCCTTCACTGAAGCTTTCTTT. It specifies CASSLGSFTEAFF.

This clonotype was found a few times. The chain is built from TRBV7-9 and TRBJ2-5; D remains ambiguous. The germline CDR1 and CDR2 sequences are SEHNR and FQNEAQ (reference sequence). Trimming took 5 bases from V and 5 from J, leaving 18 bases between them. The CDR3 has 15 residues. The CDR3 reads CASSNSGRGWETQYF. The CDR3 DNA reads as TGTGCCAGCAGCAACTCAGGTCGTGGGTGGGAGACCCAGTACTTC.